The rows below give T cell receptor beta chains drawn from one sample of a study of CD8 T cells in ankylosing spondylitis. TCRdb reprocessed the 5' RACE reads with MiXCR, giving one entry per CDR3 protein. The sample consists of approximately 140,000 distinct CDR3 sequences, roughly 8.8% of them appearing once. Sequencing was carried out using blood, either unsorted or a sorted T cell fraction (not recorded which). The receptors here all came from a male donor with ankylosing spondylitis or in good health (not recorded which). CDR3s include the opening cysteine and the closing phenylalanine or tryptophan. Each record gives: V gene, clone size, J gene, D gene, CDR3 DNA, CDR3 protein. The D gene is left open where the match is weak. Clone size appears in some rows only: once, few, many, or a class for an expanded clone.

V: TRBV11-2
size: .
J: TRBJ1-5
D: TRBD1
DNA: TGTGCCAGCAGCTTATTAACAGGGGTCGAGAAATTCAATCAGCCCCAGCATTTT
CDR3: CASSLLTGVEKFNQPQHF

V: TRBV5-1
size: many
J: TRBJ2-7
D: .
DNA: TGCGCCAGCAGCTTGGGGGGGATCTACGAGCAGTACTTC
CDR3: CASSLGGIYEQYF

V: TRBV7-2
size: few
J: TRBJ2-4
D: TRBD2
DNA: TGTGCCAGCAGCCCTAGGGGACTAGCGGGAGGGGACATTCAGTACTTC
CDR3: CASSPRGLAGGDIQYF

V: TRBV24-1
size: many
J: TRBJ2-5
D: .
DNA: TGTGCCACCAGCCCACAGGGATTCCAAGAGACCCAGTACTTC
CDR3: CATSPQGFQETQYF

V: TRBV6-6
size: few
J: TRBJ2-7
D: .
DNA: TGTGCCAGCGGCTTAGTGGGCGAGCAGTACTTC
CDR3: CASGLVGEQYF

V: TRBV5-5
size: many
J: TRBJ2-2
D: .
DNA: TGTGCCAGCAGCCCCGACATATCAGGGTTGGACACCGGGGAGCTGTTTTTT
CDR3: CASSPDISGLDTGELFF

V: TRBV20-1
size: few
J: TRBJ2-1
D: TRBD2
DNA: TGCAGTGCTAGACTCGTTTCTGGGACTAGCGGGATTGGAGAGCAGTTCTTC
CDR3: CSARLVSGTSGIGEQFF

V: TRBV12-3/TRBV12-4
size: many
J: TRBJ2-1
D: .
DNA: TGTGCCAGCAGTTTGGGGCCGAGGTCTAATGAGCAGTTCTTC
CDR3: CASSLGPRSNEQFF

V: TRBV4-2
size: .
J: TRBJ1-2
D: .
DNA: TGTGCCAGCAGCCAAGTCGAAGGCTACACTGATGGCTACACCTTC
CDR3: CASSQVEGYTDGYTF

V: TRBV7-2
size: many
J: TRBJ2-7
D: .
DNA: TGTGCCAGCAGCTTAGCGGGACGCTCCTACGAGCAGTACTTC
CDR3: CASSLAGRSYEQYF

V: TRBV5-6
size: many
J: TRBJ1-1
D: .
DNA: TGTGCCAGCAGCTCCTGGCCGATGAACACTGAAGCTTTCTTT
CDR3: CASSSWPMNTEAFF

V: TRBV5-1
size: .
J: TRBJ2-1
D: .
DNA: TGCGCCAGCAGCTTGTGGGGGGACCCGTTCTTC
CDR3: CASSLWGDPFF

V: TRBV12-3/TRBV12-4
size: many
J: TRBJ2-2
D: .
DNA: TGTGCCAGCAGTTTCTATACGGGCAGGGGTACTAGGAAATTCTCCGACACCGGGGAGCTGTTTTTT
CDR3: CASSFYTGRGTRKFSDTGELFF

V: TRBV20-1
size: few
J: TRBJ2-7
D: TRBD2
DNA: TGCAGTGCCCCGATAGCGGGAGGATCCTACGAGCAGTACTTC
CDR3: CSAPIAGGSYEQYF

V: TRBV10-3
size: many
J: TRBJ2-7
D: .
DNA: TGTGCCATCAGAGAGGGAGGGGGCGGTATCTACGAGCAGTACTTC
CDR3: CAIREGGGGIYEQYF

V: TRBV28
size: few
J: TRBJ2-2
D: .
DNA: TGTGCCAGCAGCCAGGGGGGGACGACCGGGGAGCTGTTTTTT
CDR3: CASSQGGTTGELFF

V: TRBV4-2
size: .
J: TRBJ2-7
D: .
DNA: TGTGCCAGCAGCCAAGATCACAGCGGGTTAAGCTCCTACGAGCAGTACTTC
CDR3: CASSQDHSGLSSYEQYF

V: TRBV20-1
size: .
J: TRBJ1-4
D: TRBD1
DNA: TGCAGTGCAAAGACAGGGATGGGTGAAAAACTGTTTTTT
CDR3: CSAKTGMGEKLFF

V: TRBV12-3/TRBV12-4
size: many
J: TRBJ2-3
D: .
DNA: TGTGCCAGCAGTTCCCACGGCACAGATACGCAGTATTTT
CDR3: CASSSHGTDTQYF

V: TRBV5-6
size: many
J: TRBJ2-1
D: .
DNA: TGTGCCAGCAGCCTTCCTGGAGACAATGAGCAGTTCTTC
CDR3: CASSLPGDNEQFF

V: TRBV28
size: few
J: TRBJ1-1
D: .
DNA: TGTGCCAGCAGTTCCCCCCCGGGGGCTTTTTCTGAAGCTTTCTTT
CDR3: CASSSPPGAFSEAFF

V: TRBV5-4
size: many
J: TRBJ2-2
D: TRBD2
DNA: TGTGCCAGCAGCTTGACGGGAGGGCCTCGGACCGGGGAGCTGTTTTTT
CDR3: CASSLTGGPRTGELFF

V: TRBV6-1
size: few
J: TRBJ2-1
D: TRBD2
DNA: TGTGCCAGCAGCCCCCGTAAGATAGCGGGAGGACAGCTGGGGGAAGAGCAGTTCTTC
CDR3: CASSPRKIAGGQLGEEQFF

V: TRBV20-1
size: .
J: TRBJ2-5
D: TRBD2
DNA: TGCAGTGCCGCGCCGACTAGCGGGAGGAGGGAGACCCAGTACTTC
CDR3: CSAAPTSGRRETQYF

V: TRBV18
size: few
J: TRBJ2-7
D: .
DNA: TGTGCCAGCTCACCGGCTTCCCACGGCTACGAGCAGTACTTC
CDR3: CASSPASHGYEQYF

V: TRBV12-3/TRBV12-4
size: many
J: TRBJ2-6
D: .
DNA: TGTGCCAGCAGGACAGTGTCCGGGGCCAACGTCCTGACTTTC
CDR3: CASRTVSGANVLTF

V: TRBV6-2/TRBV6-3
size: few
J: TRBJ2-1
D: TRBD2
DNA: TGTGCCAGCAGTTATACTAGCGGGAGGGCCTACAATGAGCAGTTCTTC
CDR3: CASSYTSGRAYNEQFF

V: TRBV25-1
size: many
J: TRBJ2-3
D: .
DNA: TGTGCCAGCAAACAGGGTGGAGATACGCAGTATTTT
CDR3: CASKQGGDTQYF

V: TRBV6-5
size: many
J: TRBJ1-5
D: TRBD1
DNA: TGTGCCAGCAGTTACGGGACAGAGGAACCCCAGCATTTT
CDR3: CASSYGTEEPQHF

V: TRBV7-2
size: .
J: TRBJ2-7
D: .
DNA: TGTGCCAGCAGCTCCGGGGACGGACCAACTCATCTGTACGAGCAGTACTTC
CDR3: CASSSGDGPTHLYEQYF

V: TRBV5-1
size: many
J: TRBJ1-4
D: .
DNA: TGCGCCAGCAGCTTGGATCCCGGTAATGAAAAACTGTTTTTT
CDR3: CASSLDPGNEKLFF

V: TRBV18
size: .
J: TRBJ1-1
D: .
DNA: TGTGCCAGCTCAAACGCTGGAAACACTGAAGCTTTCTTT
CDR3: CASSNAGNTEAFF

V: TRBV6-2/TRBV6-3
size: many
J: TRBJ1-5
D: .
DNA: TGTGCCAGCAGTTCCTGGACAGTATATAGCAATCAGCCCCAGCATTTT
CDR3: CASSSWTVYSNQPQHF

V: TRBV4-2
size: few
J: TRBJ2-7
D: .
DNA: TGTGCCAGCAGCCAAGTCGGCGCCTACGAGCAGTACTTC
CDR3: CASSQVGAYEQYF

V: TRBV5-1
size: few
J: TRBJ2-3
D: TRBD2
DNA: TGCGCCAGCAGCTCCCGCACTAGCGGGGCAGATACGCAGTATTTT
CDR3: CASSSRTSGADTQYF

V: TRBV6-5
size: .
J: TRBJ1-3
D: .
DNA: TGTGCCAGCAGTTACCTCGAGAGGAGCTCTGGAAACACCATATATTTT
CDR3: CASSYLERSSGNTIYF

V: TRBV3-1
size: .
J: TRBJ2-2
D: .
DNA: TGTGCCCGCTGCTTCTGGGAAGTACGGATGTTCGGAGACGGGGAGCTGTTTTTT
CDR3: CARCFWEVRMFGDGELFF

V: TRBV30
size: many
J: TRBJ2-7
D: .
DNA: TGTGCCTGGAGTGTACCACGGCCCAGAACGGCCCACGAGCAGTACTTC
CDR3: CAWSVPRPRTAHEQYF

V: TRBV5-4
size: many
J: TRBJ2-7
D: .
DNA: TGTGCCAGCAGCTTGGCCGGACAGACCCGCTACGAGCAGTACTTC
CDR3: CASSLAGQTRYEQYF

V: TRBV20-1
size: few
J: TRBJ2-1
D: TRBD2
DNA: TGCAGTGCTAGAGGACTAGCGGGAGGAGACAATGAGCAGTTCTTC
CDR3: CSARGLAGGDNEQFF

V: TRBV7-2
size: many
J: TRBJ2-3
D: .
DNA: TGTGCCAGCAGCTTAGCGGGAATCACAGATACGCAGTATTTT
CDR3: CASSLAGITDTQYF

V: TRBV7-9
size: many
J: TRBJ1-2
D: .
DNA: TGTGCCAGCAGCTTAGAACGGTCGCGTTGGGGGTATGGCTACACCTTC
CDR3: CASSLERSRWGYGYTF